This T cell receptor beta chain was found in a study of T-cell memory formation after mild COVID-19. TCRdb analysed the 5' RACE reads with MiXCR anew, one entry per CDR3 protein. The table has about 140,000 distinct CDR3 sequences, approximately 25% seen once. The germline V gene encodes CDR1 SEHNR and CDR2 FQNEAQ (reference sequence). V dropped 1 base and J dropped 0 bases, with 6 bases sitting between them. CDR3 size: 14 residues. The sample taken for sequencing was PBMCs or a T cell subset sorted from them (not recorded which). This TCR derives from an adult woman who had mild COVID-19 (a few samples of this study predate the infection). Cell type and time point are not known. The chain uses TRBV7-9 and TRBJ1-1; no clear D. CDR3 loop: CASSLGTMNTEAFF. CDR3 coding DNA: TGTGCCAGCAGCTTAGGCACCATGAACACTGAAGCTTTCTTT.